These 29 T cell receptor beta chains were all obtained from the same sample, sequenced in a study of STAT5B mutations in CD4+ large granular lymphocyte leukemia. The data were produced by immunoSEQ multiplex PCR, yet TCRdb's version contains in-frame clones alone and is incomplete. This sample yields tens of thousands of clones, of which 65% to 70% are seen a single time; roughly 1.8% belongs to the top ten. The sample was CD4+ T cells from blood buffy coats. These TCRs come from a human donor in good health.

V gene TRBV15 combines with J gene TRBJ1-1; D possibly corresponds to TRBD1 (5 bases). CDR1 is LNHNV, CDR2 YYDKDF, per germline (reference sequence). The germline V and J ends were trimmed by 1 base and 5 bases, with 11 bases remaining between them. The length of the CDR3 is 14 residues. CDR3 DNA: TGTGCCACCAGCAGAGGGGGGGGGTTGACTGAAGCTTTCTTT. This encodes CATSRGGGLTEAFF.

The gene calls are TRBV6-6 and TRBJ2-3, with D uncertain. The CDR3 runs to 14 residues. Germline loops: CDR1 MNHNY, CDR2 SVGAGI (reference sequence). V gave up 1 base and J gave up 0 bases, with 5 bases separating them. The CDR3 sequence is CASSYFGSTDTQYF. The CDR3 nucleotides read TGTGCCAGCAGTTACTTCGGAAGCACAGATACGCAGTATTTT.

This clone turned up a few times. The rearrangement joins TRBV6-1 to TRBJ1-5; D possibly corresponds to TRBD1 (6 bases). The CDR3 totals 15 residues. The germline V and J ends were trimmed by 1 base and 0 bases, with 7 bases remaining between them. Looked up from germline, CDR1 is MNHNS and CDR2 is SASEGT. CDR3 region: CASSEGGASNQPQHF. CDR3 DNA: TGTGCCAGCAGTGAAGGGGGGGCTAGCAATCAGCCCCAGCATTTT.

J is TRBJ2-2 and V is TRBV2; 8 bases are shared with TRBD2. The CDR3 has 14 residues. The V gene's germline CDR1 is SNHLY and CDR2 FYNNEI. The J segment lost 1 base and the V segment lost 7 bases, leaving 2 bases of the junction unmatched. The CDR3 protein is CASTGGQNTGELFF. The CDR3 nucleotides are TGTGCCAGCACGGGGGGGCAGAACACCGGGGAGCTGTTTTTT.

The chain links TRBV7-2 to TRBJ2-3; possibly TRBD1 or TRBD2 for D (5 bases each). Trimming removed 3 bases at V and 5 bases at J, with 15 bases between. The V gene's germline CDR1 is SGHTA and CDR2 FQGNSA. The CDR3 totals 15 residues. In DNA, the CDR3 is TGTGCCAGCAGCTTGGACTCCCCTAGGGGAGATACGCAGTATTTT. Protein product: CASSLDSPRGDTQYF.

This clone was detected only a few times. The chain couples TRBV5-8 to TRBJ2-1; D ambiguous. V lost 4 bases and J lost 2, with 10 bases in between. Germline V gene lookup returns CDR1 SGHTS and CDR2 YDEGEE. The CDR3 consists of 14 residues. The CDR3 sequence: CASSKGWAYNEQFF. CDR3 coding DNA: TGTGCCAGCAGCAAGGGATGGGCCTACAATGAGCAGTTCTTC.

The CDR3 DNA reads TGTGCCAGTAGTCCGAGGCGACAGGGGGCTGGGGAGACCCAGTACTTC. Translated, it gives CASSPRRQGAGETQYF. J is TRBJ2-5 and V is TRBV19, with 10 bases aligning to TRBD1. Trimming at V came to 5 bases and at J to 5 bases, leaving 11 bases not matched to a gene. The CDR3 contains 16 residues. The V gene's germline CDR1 is LNHDA and CDR2 SQIVND (reference sequence).

This clone was observed a handful of times. The chain couples TRBV21-1 to TRBJ1-1; TRBD1 is the table's D call and was not checked against the DNA. TRBV21-1 is assigned pseudogene status. There are 15 residues in the CDR3. This CDR3 reads CASSGRQGRHTEAFF. CDR3 sequence (DNA): TGTGCCAGCAGCGGACGACAGGGGCGTCACACTGAAGCTTTCTTT.

Written as DNA, the CDR3 is TGCAGCGCCCCGGGACAGGGTAACACTGAAGCTTTCTTT. Amino acids: CSAPGQGNTEAFF. J is TRBJ1-1 and V is TRBV29-1, with 9 positions matching TRBD1. The CDR3 is 13 amino acids. The germline gives CDR1 SQVTM, CDR2 ANQGSEA. Trimming took 7 bases from V and 2 from J; bases not matched to a gene: 5.

V is TRBV27 and J is TRBJ1-2; a possible D gene is TRBD1 (5 bases). Germline CDR1 MNHEY, CDR2 SMNVEV (reference sequence). The CDR3 is 14 residues long. Trimming removed 6 bases from V and 4 bases from J, with 15 bases in between. The CDR3 protein is CASRPIDGTYGYTF. CDR3 nucleotide sequence: TGTGCCAGCAGACCCATCGATGGGACCTATGGCTACACCTTC.

This sequence joins TRBV19 and TRBJ2-5; D is uncertain. The ends were cut back, 3 bases at V and 2 bases at J, with 10 bases in the middle. Germline loops: CDR1 LNHDA, CDR2 SQIVND (reference sequence). The CDR3 totals 14 residues. CDR3 sequence: CASSMGKQQETQYF. The CDR3 DNA reads TGTGCCAGTAGTATGGGTAAGCAGCAAGAGACCCAGTACTTC.

Worth noting for this clone: Other DNA sequences of this sample code for an identical CDR3. This chain connects TRBV27 to TRBJ1-4; unclear D gene. V was shortened by 3 bases and J by 3 bases, with 8 bases between the two germline ends. From germline, CDR1 is MNHEY and CDR2 SMNVEV (reference sequence). This CDR3 is 14 amino acids long. CDR3 residues: CASSFGQANEKLFF. CDR3 nucleotide sequence: TGTGCCAGCAGTTTCGGGCAGGCTAATGAAAAACTGTTTTTT.

The rearrangement links TRBV5-1 to TRBJ2-3; D call uncertain. Germline-derived CDR1 and CDR2 are SGHRS and YFSETQ. V was clipped by 6 bases and J by 3 bases, with 14 bases between them. This CDR3 comprises 14 residues. In nucleotides, the CDR3 is TGCGCCAGCAAGTCCCAGGCTGAGACAGATACGCAGTATTTT. It is translated as CASKSQAETDTQYF. Full variable domain (remainder filled in from reference TRBV5-1 and TRBJ2-3): KAGVTQTPRYLIKTRGQQVTLSCSPISGHRSVSWYQQTPGQGLQFLFEYFSETQRNKGNFPGRFSGRQFSNSRSEMNVSTLELGDSALYLCASKSQAETDTQYFGPGTRLTVL.

The chain carries TRBV11-3 and TRBJ1-4, with D uncertain. The germline V and J ends were trimmed by 6 bases and 8 bases, with 13 bases remaining between them. This CDR3 has 13 residues. Germline V gene sequence: CDR1 SGHNT, CDR2 YENEEA. The CDR3 nucleotides read TGTGCCAGCAGGGGTGTTGGCGGGGAAAAACTGTTTTTT. It specifies CASRGVGGEKLFF.

This sequence joins TRBV27 and TRBJ1-1; 8 bases agree with TRBD1. The CDR3 runs 15 residues. Germline CDR1 is MNHEY and CDR2 is SMNVEV (reference sequence). J gave up 0 bases and V 3 bases, and 3 bases lay outside the gene matches. In nucleotides, the CDR3 is TGTGCCAGCAGTTTTGGGACAGGAGTGAACACTGAAGCTTTCTTT. Translated, it gives CASSFGTGVNTEAFF.

The chain has TRBV19 and TRBJ1-6; 12 positions agree with TRBD1. Germline CDR1 and CDR2: LNHDA and SQIVND (reference sequence). There are 15 residues in the CDR3. The V and J ends lost 6 bases and 8 bases, in that order; junction bases with no gene match: 5. The CDR3 reads CASRPGQGADSPLHF. The DNA of the CDR3 is TGTGCCAGTAGACCGGGACAGGGGGCGGATTCACCCCTCCACTTT. The complete variable domain, with remaining parts taken from reference TRBV19 and TRBJ1-6, reads DGGITQSPKYLFRKEGQNVTLSCEQNLNHDAMYWYRQDPGQGLRLIYYSQIVNDFQKGDIAEGYSVSREKKESFPLTVTSAQKNPTAFYLCASRPGQGADSPLHFGNGTRLTVT.

This clone was seen just once. The chain employs TRBV25-1 and TRBJ2-5; 8 bases are shared with TRBD2. Germline trimming cut 7 bases from V and 2 bases from J; bases unmatched to any gene: 15. There are 17 residues in the CDR3. The germline CDR1 and CDR2 sequences are MGHDK and SYGVNS. CDR3 DNA sequence: TGTGCCAGCACCGAACGTTTATCGGGGGGGCTGCAAGAGACCCAGTACTTC. Protein product: CASTERLSGGLQETQYF.

This clone came up a few times. The chain recombines TRBV2 with TRBJ1-1; no clear D gene. Per the germline V gene, CDR1 is SNHLY and CDR2 is FYNNEI. This CDR3 is 11 amino acids long. Trimming shortened V by 5 bases and J by 7 bases, and 8 bases separated the two germline ends. CDR3 protein: CASSPQDEAFF. The CDR3 DNA follows: TGTGCCAGCAGTCCGCAGGATGAAGCTTTCTTT.

The gene calls are TRBV11-1 and TRBJ2-1; D possibly corresponds to TRBD2 (6 bases). The germline V gene has CDR1 SGHAT and CDR2 FQDESV (reference sequence). V was cut by 4 bases and J by 6 bases, with 16 bases left in between. This CDR3 has 15 residues. CDR3 protein: CASSSILAGLNEQFF. CDR3 sequence (DNA): TGTGCCAGCAGCTCTATCTTGGCGGGGCTCAATGAGCAGTTCTTC.

In its sample, this clone was seen a few times. The CDR3 spells CASSTGLTGYGYTF. DNA for the CDR3: TGTGCCAGCAGCACGGGCCTTACGGGCTATGGCTACACCTTC. The genes are TRBV7-9 and TRBJ1-2; D gene unclear. Trimming removed 5 bases from V and 4 bases from J, with 14 bases in between. The CDR3 totals 14 residues. The germline V gene has CDR1 SEHNR and CDR2 FQNEAQ (reference sequence).

This chain connects TRBV5-4 to TRBJ2-3, with 9 nucleotides matching TRBD1. The germline CDR1 and CDR2 sequences are SGHNT and YYREEE (reference sequence). CDR3 size: 15 residues. J gave up 2 bases and V 4 bases, and 5 bases lay outside the gene matches. CDR3 DNA: TGTGCCAGCAGCCCGGGACAGGGAACCACAGATACGCAGTATTTT. Translated, it gives CASSPGQGTTDTQYF. Variable domain in full (rest from reference TRBV5-4 and TRBJ2-3): ETGVTQSPTHLIKTRGQQVTLRCSSQSGHNTVSWYQQALGQGPQFIFQYYREEENGRGNFPPRFSGLQFPNYSSELNVNALELDDSALYLCASSPGQGTTDTQYFGPGTRLTVL.

The V and J genes are TRBV15 and TRBJ2-1, with 7 positions matching TRBD2. V shed 6 bases and J 7 bases; nucleotides not matched to a gene: 12. The CDR3 contains 15 residues. Germline V CDR1 and CDR2: LNHNV, YYDKDF (reference sequence). The CDR3 DNA reads TGTGCCACCAGGGGTGGTGGCGGGGGAAGTAATGAGCAGTTCTTC. The encoded protein is CATRGGGGGSNEQFF.

This chain's CDR3 is CASSAQAGTRVFF. CDR3 bases: TGTGCCAGCAGCGCACAGGCCGGGACGAGGGTCTTCTTT. The V gene is TRBV6-4, the J gene TRBJ1-1; D is possibly TRBD1 (5 bases). The germline gives CDR1 MRHNA, CDR2 SNTAGT. The length of the CDR3 is 13 residues. V was clipped by 6 bases and J by 14 bases, with 22 bases between them.

This clone has just one count. The chain joins TRBV5-1 to TRBJ2-1; 9 nucleotides line up with TRBD1. With 3 bases clipped from V and 9 bases from J, the junction kept 7 bases outside the gene matches. CDR3 length equals 14 residues. Germline CDR1 SGHRS, CDR2 YFSETQ. The DNA of the CDR3 is TGCGCCAGCAGCTCAGGGGACAGGGTTCTTGAGCAGTTCTTC. Protein sequence: CASSSGDRVLEQFF.

The chain uses TRBV5-5 and TRBJ2-1, with 10 positions matching TRBD2. The CDR3 length is 17 residues. Germline-derived CDR1 and CDR2 are SGHKS and YYEKEE (reference sequence). V dropped 1 base and J dropped 4; count of bases not matched to a gene: 8. CDR3 in DNA: TGTGCCAGCAGCTTGAGGAGCGGGGGGGCCTCTTACAATGAGCAGTTCTTC. Its protein is CASSLRSGGASYNEQFF.

This chain links TRBV19 with TRBJ2-1, with TRBD2 as a possible D gene (6 bases). CDR3 size: 15 residues. Germline CDR1 and CDR2: LNHDA and SQIVND (reference sequence). The V and J ends lost 5 bases and 2 bases respectively, with 13 bases between them. DNA of the CDR3: TGTGCCAGTAGTCATATAGCGGCTGCCTACAATGAGCAGTTCTTC. It translates to CASSHIAAAYNEQFF.

This chain connects TRBV18 to TRBJ1-4, with D perhaps TRBD1 (5 bases). V shed 3 bases and J shed 8 bases, with 13 bases lying between them. Germline V CDR1 and CDR2: KGHSH, LQKENI. The CDR3 totals 14 residues. This chain's CDR3 is CASSPSRGGEKLFF. Here the CDR3 DNA reads TGTGCCAGCTCACCTTCAAGGGGAGGGGAAAAACTGTTTTTT.

A word on this clone: One end of the junction is discordant with germline, which a read error may explain. V is TRBV5-1 and J is TRBJ1-1; weak D call: TRBD1 (5 bases). The CDR3 is 15 residues long. The V gene's germline CDR1 is SGHRS and CDR2 YFSETQ. Here the CDR3 DNA reads TGCGCCAGCAGCCCGTCTGGGGGAGTGAAGACTGAAGCTTTCTTT. Translating gives CASSPSGGVKTEAFF.

This clone was observed a handful of times. The chain couples TRBV19 to TRBJ2-2; weak D call: TRBD2 (6 bases). From germline, CDR1 is LNHDA and CDR2 SQIVND (reference sequence). V was pared by 6 bases and J by 0 bases, with 11 bases between. The CDR3 has 15 amino acids. The CDR3 sequence: CASRVGGTNTGELFF. CDR3 in DNA: TGTGCCAGTAGAGTGGGGGGAACGAACACCGGGGAGCTGTTTTTT.